The 17 T cell receptor beta chains below all came from one sample that was sequenced in a study of beta chain features in type 1 diabetes. Their antigen targets remain unknown. What was sequenced were expressed TCRB transcripts, since all of the isolated RNA had been reverse transcribed. Profiled with immunoSEQ multiplex PCR; TCRdb holds only in-frame clones, not every one. Here the sample spans a few hundred thousand clones, around 13% being singletons. General study results and limits: Across all four CD4+ subsets, people with type 1 diabetes showed modestly shorter TCRB CDR3s.

Sequencing was carried out using naive CD4+ T cells from blood. Receptor source: a woman between 18 and 29 years old with type 1 diabetes.

J is TRBJ2-1 and V is TRBV5-1; D might be TRBD2 (6 bases). The V gene's germline CDR1 is SGHRS and CDR2 YFSETQ. The CDR3 is 14 residues long. V was clipped by 0 bases and J by 8 bases, with 12 bases between them. The CDR3 DNA reads as TGCGCCAGCAGCTTGGGCGGGGTTTTTGATGAGCAGTTCTTC. Residues: CASSLGGVFDEQFF.

J is TRBJ2-2 and V is TRBV10-3; a weak D match, TRBD2 (5 bases). The germline V gene has CDR1 ENHRY and CDR2 SYGVKD. V lost 10 bases and J lost 6, with 18 bases in between. CDR3 size: 14 residues. This CDR3 reads CATTVATQAGELFF. In DNA, the CDR3 is TGTGCCACCACAGTAGCGACCCAGGCCGGGGAGCTGTTTTTT.

This clone was seen a few times. The rearrangement links TRBV15 to TRBJ2-7, with no clear D. CDR1 is LNHNV and CDR2 is YYDKDF in the germline V gene (reference sequence). Trimming left V 4 bases short and J 1 base short, with 14 bases between. The CDR3 has 15 residues. The CDR3, as DNA: TGTGCCACCAGCACCCCAAAAGGCAGGTCCTACGAGCAGTACTTC. Translation: CATSTPKGRSYEQYF.

In this sample, this clone turned up a few times. At one of its ends the junction is not consistent with the germline gene, which may arise from a read error. The rearrangement uses TRBV15 and TRBJ1-2; possibly TRBD1 for D (5 bases). The CDR3 is 10 residues long. CDR1 is LNHNV and CDR2 is YYDKDF in the germline V gene (reference sequence). The chain's CDR3 is CATSRDREAF. The CDR3 bases are TGTGCCACCAGCAGAGACAGGGAGGCCTTC.

The chain is built from TRBV19 and TRBJ1-2, with 9 positions matching TRBD1. Trimming cost V 5 bases and J 7 bases; bases outside gene matches: 11. CDR3 length: 15 amino acids. In germline, CDR1 is LNHDA, CDR2 SQIVND (reference sequence). The CDR3 is CASSETGTGTFGYTF. CDR3 bases: TGTGCCAGTAGTGAGACCGGGACAGGGACCTTTGGCTACACCTTC. Complete variable domain (other parts from reference TRBV19 and TRBJ1-2): DGGITQSPKYLFRKEGQNVTLSCEQNLNHDAMYWYRQDPGQGLRLIYYSQIVNDFQKGDIAEGYSVSREKKESFPLTVTSAQKNPTAFYLCASSETGTGTFGYTFGSGTRLTVV.

The V call is TRBV21-1, the J call TRBJ2-7; the listed D gene, TRBD2, was not tested against the DNA. TRBV21-1 is flagged as a pseudogene. The CDR3 has 13 amino acids. Here the CDR3 DNA reads TGTGCCAGCAGCAAAGGGAGGGATCGCGAGCAGTACTTC. Translation: CASSKGRDREQYF.

The chain joins TRBV10-3 to TRBJ2-1; 11 bases line up with TRBD1. V dropped 6 bases and J dropped 2; count of bases not matched to a gene: 3. CDR3 length equals 15 residues. The germline gives CDR1 ENHRY, CDR2 SYGVKD. The DNA for the CDR3 is TGTGCCATCAGGGCGGGACAGGGGGCCTACAATGAGCAGTTCTTC. Encoded protein: CAIRAGQGAYNEQFF.

The table lists this clone with a few counts. The V gene is TRBV29-1, the J gene TRBJ2-3, with D perhaps TRBD1 (5 bases). The germline V gene encodes CDR1 SQVTM and CDR2 ANQGSEA. V lost 7 bases and J lost 2, with 22 bases in between. This CDR3 is 16 amino acids long. The CDR3 DNA follows: TGCAGCGGGGGTCAGGGCGACGCGCCCTCCACAGATACGCAGTATTTT. Protein: CSGGQGDAPSTDTQYF.

As for this clone: At one boundary the junction diverges from the germline segment, which might be a read error. The genes are TRBV19 and TRBJ1-1; D is uncertain. The germline V gene has CDR1 LNHDA and CDR2 SQIVND (reference sequence). The CDR3 totals 14 residues. This chain's CDR3 is CASSRTAGNSEAFF. CDR3 DNA sequence: TGTGCCAGTAGCAGGACGGCGGGGAACTCTGAAGCTTTCTTT.

The gene calls are TRBV10-2 and TRBJ2-5; D is possibly TRBD2 (6 bases). The V end was cut by 0 bases, the J end by 12 bases, with 11 bases between. The V gene's germline CDR1 is WSHSY and CDR2 SAAADI. The CDR3 extends over 12 amino acids. The CDR3 loop reads CASSESGGTEYF. The CDR3 DNA follows: TGCGCCAGCAGTGAGTCGGGGGGAACGGAGTACTTC.

This clone was detected only a few times. The CDR3 here is CASGAGALTGELFF. For the CDR3, the DNA is TGTGCCAGCGGAGCGGGGGCGTTAACCGGGGAGCTGTTTTTT. This chain links TRBV11-3 with TRBJ2-2; the match to TRBD2 covers 8 bases. V shed 8 bases, J shed 5 bases, and the junction held 7 bases outside the gene matches. CDR1 is SGHNT and CDR2 is YENEEA in the germline V gene. The CDR3 covers 14 residues.

Turning to this clone: This specimen includes other DNA sequences encoding the same CDR3. The chain links TRBV7-2 to TRBJ1-1; TRBD1 agrees at 7 bases. The V gene end was trimmed by 5 bases and the J gene end by 1 base; junction bases not matched to a gene: 4. This CDR3 is 14 amino acids long. Germline lookup yields CDR1 SGHTA and CDR2 FQGNSA. The CDR3 DNA reads TGTGCCAGCAGCACCCGGACAGGGAACACTGAAGCTTTCTTT. Translating gives CASSTRTGNTEAFF.

V and J are TRBV13 and TRBJ2-2, with D possibly TRBD2 on 5 matching bases. Germline assignment: CDR1 PRHDT and CDR2 FYEKMQ (reference sequence). The CDR3 sequence is 14 residues long. V was shortened by 0 bases and J by 7 bases, with 9 bases between the two germline ends. The CDR3 coding sequence is TGTGCCAGCAGCTTAGGCGGCGGGTACGGGGAGCTGTTTTTT. This codes for CASSLGGGYGELFF.

The rearrangement links TRBV7-8 to TRBJ2-1; D might be TRBD1 (6 bases). Germline-derived CDR1 and CDR2 are SGHVS and FQNEAQ. V lost 1 base to trimming and J lost 3 bases, with 13 bases between them. The CDR3 runs 16 residues. CDR3: CASSLVRDTRYNEQFF. The CDR3 region has the DNA TGTGCCAGCAGCTTAGTTAGGGACACCCGCTACAATGAGCAGTTCTTC.

This clone was seen a few times. The gene calls are TRBV29-1 and TRBJ2-7; 7 bases line up with TRBD1. The CDR3 contains 13 residues. Germline trimming cut 5 bases from V and 0 bases from J; bases unmatched to any gene: 4. Per germline, CDR1 SQVTM and CDR2 ANQGSEA. The CDR3: CSVTRDSSYEQYF. CDR3 nucleotides: TGCAGCGTTACCCGGGACAGCTCCTACGAGCAGTACTTC.

This chain links TRBV4-3 with TRBJ2-1; D not certain. The CDR3 totals 14 residues. In germline, CDR1 is LGHNA, CDR2 YSLEER. The ends were cut back, 3 bases at V and 3 bases at J, with 9 bases in the middle. The CDR3 protein is CASSHDTVYNEQFF. The CDR3 nucleotides are TGCGCCAGCAGCCACGATACAGTCTACAATGAGCAGTTCTTC.

This chain links TRBV30 with TRBJ2-2; a possible D gene is TRBD1 (5 bases). This CDR3 contains 13 residues. V gave up 7 bases and J gave up 3 bases, with 12 bases separating them. Germline CDR1 and CDR2: GTSNPN and SVGIG (reference sequence). CDR3 sequence reads: CAFPDKYTGELFF. For the CDR3, the DNA is TGTGCCTTTCCGGACAAGTACACCGGGGAGCTGTTTTTT. The variable domain in full, with the rest retrieved from reference TRBV30 and TRBJ2-2, is SQTIHQWPATLVQPVGSPLSLECTVEGTSNPNLYWYRQAAGRGLQLLFYSVGIGQISSEVPQNLSASRPQDRQFILSSKKLLLSDSGFYLCAFPDKYTGELFFGEGSRLTVL.